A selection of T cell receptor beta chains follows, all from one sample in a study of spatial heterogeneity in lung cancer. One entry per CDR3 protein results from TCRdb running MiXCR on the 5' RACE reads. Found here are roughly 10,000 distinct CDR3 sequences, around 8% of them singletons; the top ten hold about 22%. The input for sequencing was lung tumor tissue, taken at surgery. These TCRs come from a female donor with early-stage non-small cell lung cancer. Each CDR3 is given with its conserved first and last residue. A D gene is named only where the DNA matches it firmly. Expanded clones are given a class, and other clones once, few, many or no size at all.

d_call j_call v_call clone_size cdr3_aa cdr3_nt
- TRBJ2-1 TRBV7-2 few CASSPPPRVLSARIRGNEQFF TGTGCCAGCAGCCCACCTCCCCGTGTTCTCTCGGCGCGTATCAGGGGAAATGAGCAGTTCTTC
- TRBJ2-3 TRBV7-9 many CASSPTGTPDTDTQYF TGTGCCAGCAGCCCCACCGGCACACCCGACACAGATACGCAGTATTTT
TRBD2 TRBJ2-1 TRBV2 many CASSDPSGGIREQFF TGTGCCAGCAGTGACCCTAGCGGGGGGATTCGTGAGCAGTTCTTC
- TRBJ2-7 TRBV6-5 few CASRYDSVSYEQYF TGTGCCAGCAGGTACGACAGTGTATCCTACGAGCAGTACTTC
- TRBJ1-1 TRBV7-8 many CASSSTGNTEAFF TGTGCCAGCAGCTCTACAGGGAACACTGAAGCTTTCTTT
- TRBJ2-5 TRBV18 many CASSTGQETQYF TGTGCCAGCTCGACAGGCCAAGAGACCCAGTACTTC
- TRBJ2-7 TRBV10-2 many CASSHPGREQYF TGCGCCAGCAGTCACCCAGGGAGGGAGCAGTACTTC
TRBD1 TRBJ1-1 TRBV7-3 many CASSSDRAFEAFF TGTGCCAGCAGCTCCGACAGGGCCTTTGAAGCTTTCTTT
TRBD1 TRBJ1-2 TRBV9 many CASSPEPDRRANYGYTF TGTGCCAGCAGCCCCGAACCGGACAGGCGGGCTAACTATGGCTACACCTTC
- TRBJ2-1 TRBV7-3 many CASSLQLGEQFF TGTGCCAGCAGCCTACAACTCGGCGAGCAGTTCTTC
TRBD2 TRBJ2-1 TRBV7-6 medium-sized CASSSSLGTSVYNEQFF TGTGCCAGCAGCTCATCCCTTGGGACTAGCGTATACAATGAGCAGTTCTTC
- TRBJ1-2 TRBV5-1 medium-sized CASSLGRDYGYTF TGCGCCAGCAGCTTGGGCAGGGACTATGGCTACACCTTC
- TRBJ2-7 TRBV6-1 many CASSETRSNEQYF TGTGCCAGCAGTGAAACCAGAAGCAACGAGCAGTACTTC
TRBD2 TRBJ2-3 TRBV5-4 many CASSPGGPIDTQYF TGTGCCAGCAGCCCGGGGGGGCCGATAGATACGCAGTATTTT
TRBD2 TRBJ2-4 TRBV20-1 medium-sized CSASLASGGPGQNIQYF TGCAGTGCAAGCCTAGCTAGCGGGGGGCCCGGCCAAAACATTCAGTACTTC
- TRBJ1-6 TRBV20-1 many CSASDRLGNSPLHF TGCAGTGCTAGCGACAGGTTGGGGAATTCACCCCTCCACTTT
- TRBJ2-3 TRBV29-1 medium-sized CSVEARGSDTQYF TGCAGCGTTGAAGCGAGAGGGTCAGATACGCAGTATTTT
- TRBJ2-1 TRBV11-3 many CASSSDSEQFF TGTGCCAGCAGTTCCGACAGTGAGCAGTTCTTC
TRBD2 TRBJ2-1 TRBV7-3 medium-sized CASSLRPSGANNEQFF TGTGCCAGCAGCTTACGCCCTAGCGGGGCCAACAATGAGCAGTTCTTC
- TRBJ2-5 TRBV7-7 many CASSPTGKQETQYF TGTGCTAGCAGCCCTACAGGGAAACAAGAGACCCAGTACTTC
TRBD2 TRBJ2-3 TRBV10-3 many CAISNLAGARTDTQYF TGTGCCATCAGTAACTTAGCGGGGGCCCGCACAGATACGCAGTATTTT
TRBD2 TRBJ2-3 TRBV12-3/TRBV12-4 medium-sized CASSSWAGTNTDTQYF TGTGCCAGCAGCTCTTGGGCGGGGACTAACACAGATACGCAGTATTTT
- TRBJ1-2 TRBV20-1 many CSAPNYGYTF TGCAGTGCCCCAAACTATGGCTACACCTTC
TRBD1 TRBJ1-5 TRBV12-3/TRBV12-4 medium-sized CASSPRTGHNQPQHF TGTGCCAGCAGTCCCCGGACAGGGCACAATCAGCCCCAGCATTTT
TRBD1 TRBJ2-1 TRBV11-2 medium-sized CASSSIQGAGSYNEQFF TGTGCCAGCAGCTCGATACAGGGGGCAGGCTCCTACAATGAGCAGTTCTTC
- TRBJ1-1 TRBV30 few CALTARTEAFF TGTGCCCTAACCGCCCGGACTGAAGCTTTCTTT
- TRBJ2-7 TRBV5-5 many CASSLVDTSYEQYF TGTGCCAGCAGCCTAGTGGACACCTCCTACGAGCAGTACTTC
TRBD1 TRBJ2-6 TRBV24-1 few CATSDPGQGANVLTF TGTGCCACCAGTGATCCGGGACAGGGGGCCAACGTCCTGACTTTC
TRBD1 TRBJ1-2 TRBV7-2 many CASSAQVGTGLYGYTF TGTGCCAGCAGCGCCCAAGTGGGGACAGGGCTCTATGGCTACACCTTC
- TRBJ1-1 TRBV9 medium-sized CASSLDVMNTEAFF TGTGCCAGCAGCCTGGACGTAATGAACACTGAAGCTTTCTTT
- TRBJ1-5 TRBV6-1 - CASRAGQFNQPQHF TGTGCCAGCAGGGCCGGACAGTTCAATCAGCCCCAGCATTTT
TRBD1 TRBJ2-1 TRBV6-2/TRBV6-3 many CASSYSTGANEQFF TGTGCCAGCAGTTACTCGACAGGGGCCAATGAGCAGTTCTTC
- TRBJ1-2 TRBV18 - CASSPLDRLTNYGYTF TGTGCCAGCTCACCACTGGACAGATTAACTAACTATGGCTACACCTTC
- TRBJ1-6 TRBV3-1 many CASSQKAGENSPLHF TGTGCCAGCAGCCAAAAGGCAGGGGAAAATTCACCCCTCCACTTT
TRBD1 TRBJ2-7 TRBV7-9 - CASSQRTGGGFYKQYF TGTGCCAGCAGCCAACGGACAGGGGGCGGTTTCTACAAGCAGTACTTC
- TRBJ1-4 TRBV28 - CASSGGEGQSTNEKLFF TGTGCCAGCAGCGGCGGGGAAGGACAATCAACTAATGAAAAACTGTTTTTT
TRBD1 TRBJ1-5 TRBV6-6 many CASSYTNRGGQPQHF TGTGCCAGCAGTTACACCAACAGGGGAGGTCAGCCCCAGCATTTT
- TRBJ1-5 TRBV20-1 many CSGGEGTNQPQHF TGCAGTGGGGGGGAGGGGACCAATCAGCCCCAGCATTTT
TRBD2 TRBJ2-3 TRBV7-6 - CASSLGTSQQDTQYF TGTGCCAGCAGCTTAGGGACTAGCCAGCAGGATACGCAGTATTTT
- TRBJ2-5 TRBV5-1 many CASSSNKETQYF TGCGCCAGCAGCTCCAACAAAGAGACCCAGTACTTC